The next 12 T cell receptor beta chains were all read from a single sample in a study of blood T cell repertoires in COVID-19. Data came from immunoSEQ multiplex PCR; TCRdb stores just in-frame clones and leaves some out. The data hold about 430,000 clones, with 70% to 90% observed a single time. Sequencing input: PBMCs or T cells enriched from blood (not recorded which). Receptors originate from a woman younger than 35 who had been exposed to COVID-19.

The chain links TRBV5-6 to TRBJ2-5; the match to TRBD2 covers 15 bases. Germline V gene sequence: CDR1 SGHDT, CDR2 YYEEEE. Trimming removed 4 bases from V and 5 bases from J; junction bases left unmatched: 3. The CDR3 length is 15 residues. The CDR3 DNA reads TGTGCCAGCAGCCGGACTAGCGGGGGGGCGGAGACCCAGTACTTC. Residues: CASSRTSGGAETQYF. Based on the CDR3 plus reference TRBV5-6 and TRBJ2-5, the full variable domain is DAGVTQSPTHLIKTRGQQVTLRCSPKSGHDTVSWYQQALGQGPQFIFQYYEEEERQRGNFPDRFSGHQFPNYSSELNVNALLLGDSALYLCASSRTSGGAETQYFGPGTRLLVL.

The V call is TRBV5-1, the J call TRBJ1-4, with 9 bases matching TRBD1. The trim removed 4 bases at V and 7 bases at J, leaving 11 bases unmatched. In germline, CDR1 is SGHRS, CDR2 YFSETQ. The CDR3 spans 16 residues. DNA for the CDR3: TGCGCCAGCAGCGAGGGGACAGGGACGAAGGGTGAAAAACTGTTTTTT. It yields the protein CASSEGTGTKGEKLFF.

V usage is TRBV4-2 and J usage is TRBJ1-3; TRBD1 is a possible D gene (6 bases). Germline V CDR1 and CDR2: LGHNA, YNFKEQ. The V end lost 5 bases, the J end lost 0 bases, and 23 bases lay between the germline ends. This CDR3 contains 19 residues. In DNA form, the CDR3 reads TGTGCCAGCAGCTCACCCCTTTCGATGGACAGCTACTCTGGAAACACCATATATTTT. Translation: CASSSPLSMDSYSGNTIYF.

The DNA of the CDR3 is TGTGCCAGCAGCCCCCGAGGGGGTGGGACCGGGGAGCTGTTTTTT. This sequence encodes CASSPRGGGTGELFF. V and J are TRBV7-2 and TRBJ2-2, with D possibly matching TRBD1 (6 bases). V was trimmed by 5 bases and J by 5 bases, leaving 15 bases between them. Germline CDR1 is SGHTA and CDR2 is FQGNSA. The CDR3 totals 15 residues.

V is TRBV25-1 and J is TRBJ1-2; 7 bases agree with TRBD1. Unmatched junction bases numbered 7, after V lost 9 bases and J lost 3 bases. The CDR3 is made up of 13 amino acids. Looked up from germline, CDR1 is MGHDK and CDR2 is SYGVNS. This chain's CDR3 is CASSNRGDYGYTF. The CDR3 DNA reads TGTGCCAGTTCCAACAGGGGCGACTATGGCTACACCTTC.

The J gene is TRBJ1-6, the V gene TRBV10-2, with unresolved D. This CDR3 is 13 amino acids long. V shed 6 bases and J shed 7 bases, with 10 bases lying between them. Germline V gene lookup returns CDR1 WSHSY and CDR2 SAAADI. The CDR3 protein is CASRREENSPLHF. CDR3 nucleotides: TGCGCCAGCAGAAGGGAGGAGAATTCACCCCTCCACTTT.

The rearrangement uses TRBV7-8 and TRBJ1-5, with a weak D call TRBD1 (6 bases). The CDR3 extends over 18 amino acids. CDR1 is SGHVS and CDR2 is FQNEAQ in the germline V gene. V lost 4 bases to trimming and J lost 1 base, with 20 bases between them. The CDR3 protein is CASSSTERGYRSNQPQHF. The CDR3 DNA reads as TGTGCCAGCAGCTCTACGGAGAGGGGGTATCGGAGCAATCAGCCCCAGCATTTT.

The V call is TRBV4-2, the J call TRBJ2-5; TRBD1 matches 7 bases. V was clipped by 1 base and J by 1 base; unmatched bases: 9. The germline V gene has CDR1 LGHNA and CDR2 YNFKEQ. The CDR3 has 17 amino acids. The CDR3 reads CASSQGEGATSQETQYF. CDR3 nucleotide sequence: TGTGCCAGCAGCCAAGGCGAGGGGGCCACCTCCCAAGAGACCCAGTACTTC.

This clone turned up a few times. CDR3 region: CASSEAGSGDEQFF. CDR3 sequence (DNA): TGCGCCAGCAGTGAAGCGGGCTCTGGCGATGAGCAGTTCTTC. The J gene is TRBJ2-1, the V gene TRBV10-1; TRBD2 might be the D (6 bases). Germline values: CDR1 WNHNN, CDR2 SYGVQD (reference sequence). The germline V and J ends were trimmed by 3 bases and 8 bases, with 14 bases remaining between them. There are 14 residues in the CDR3.

This chain uses TRBV20-1 with TRBJ2-7, with TRBD1 identical over 9 bases. The CDR3 totals 13 residues. J lost 6 bases, V lost 3 bases, and 6 bases had no gene match. From germline, CDR1 is DFQATT and CDR2 SNEGSKA (reference sequence). The CDR3 bases are TGCAGTGCTAGTTCGGACAGGGGCGTCGAGCAGTACTTC. Its protein is CSASSDRGVEQYF.

Concerning this clone itself: The junction shows a germline mismatch at one end, possibly a read error. The chain combines TRBV10-3 with TRBJ2-1, with 7 positions matching TRBD2. The CDR3 runs to 16 residues. Germline values: CDR1 ENHRY, CDR2 SYGVKD. DNA of the CDR3: TGTGCCATCGGAGGTACCCTAGCGGTATCCTACATTGAGCAGTTCTTC. Translated, it gives CAIGGTLAVSYIEQFF.

The V and J genes are TRBV29-1 and TRBJ1-5, with unresolved D. Between the trimmed V and J ends, which lost 3 bases and 4 bases, there was a span of 10 bases. Germline V gene sequence: CDR1 SQVTM, CDR2 ANQGSEA. The CDR3 totals 13 residues. The DNA for the CDR3 is TGCAGCGTTGACCCCCCGCTAAATCAGCCCCAGCATTTT. Protein: CSVDPPLNQPQHF. The whole variable domain, remainder taken from reference TRBV29-1 and TRBJ1-5, is SAVISQKPSRDICQRGTSLTIQCQVDSQVTMMFWYRQQPGQSLTLIATANQGSEATYESGFVIDKFPISRPNLTFSTLTVSNMSPEDSSIYLCSVDPPLNQPQHFGDGTRLSIL.